Listed below are T cell receptor beta chains from one sample, sequenced in a study of blood T cell repertoires in COVID-19. Sequencing used immunoSEQ multiplex PCR; TCRdb keeps in-frame clones, though not all of them. The sample has 87,000 or so clones, about nine tenths seen once. The sequencing sample was made of peripheral blood. The receptor set was obtained from a woman of 80 years or more with acute or convalescent COVID-19. Each CDR3 is given with its conserved first and last residue. The D gene is left open where the match is weak. Clone size is stated in some rows and not others, as once, few, many or a class when expanded.

v_call	cdr3_length	d_call	j_call	clone_size	cdr3_nt	cdr3_aa
TRBV19	16	NA	TRBJ1-5	NA	TGTGCCAGTAGTATCTCCGGGTATCCTAGCAATCAGCCCCAGCATTTT	CASSISGYPSNQPQHF
TRBV10-3	12	NA	TRBJ2-5	few	TGTGCCATCAGCTCTATCCAAGAGACCCAGTACTTC	CAISSIQETQYF
TRBV15	14	TRBD1	TRBJ2-3	NA	TGTGCCACCGGTCCAGGGGGCGTCACAGATACGCAGTATTTT	CATGPGGVTDTQYF
TRBV19	15	NA	TRBJ1-1	NA	TGTGCCAGTAGTATTCGACATACGGGGGATAGTGAAGCTTTCTTT	CASSIRHTGDSEAFF
TRBV14	13	NA	TRBJ1-2	NA	TGTGCCAGCAGCCTACTCCTCTATACGGGCTACACCTTC	CASSLLLYTGYTF
TRBV9	14	NA	TRBJ2-2	NA	TGTGCCAGCAGCGTAGCCGGGAGAAGCGGGGAGCTGTTTTTT	CASSVAGRSGELFF
TRBV14	15	TRBD1	TRBJ1-6	NA	TGTGCCAGCAGCCAAGGACAGGGAGGTACTTCACCCCTCCACTTT	CASSQGQGGTSPLHF
TRBV5-4	13	NA	TRBJ2-2	NA	TGTGCCAGCGGGACTGTGAACACCGGGGAGCTGTTTTTT	CASGTVNTGELFF
TRBV12-5	18	TRBD1	TRBJ1-3	NA	TGTGCTAGTGGTTTGCGGGGACAGACTCTTTATTCTGGAAACACCATATATTTT	CASGLRGQTLYSGNTIYF
TRBV5-1	15	NA	TRBJ1-5	NA	TGCGCCAGCAGCTTGGATGCGGTTAGCAATCAGCCCCAGCATTTT	CASSLDAVSNQPQHF
TRBV5-8	15	TRBD1	TRBJ1-5	NA	TGTGCCAGCAGCTCGGGACAGTATAGCAATCAGCCCCAGCATTTT	CASSSGQYSNQPQHF
TRBV6-5	14	TRBD1	TRBJ1-5	NA	TGTGCCAGCAGTTACACAGGGGTGCCGGGGCCCCAGCATTTT	CASSYTGVPGPQHF
TRBV7-2	15	TRBD1	TRBJ1-6	few	TGTGCCAGCAGACGGGACAGCGACTATAATTCACCCCTCCACTTT	CASRRDSDYNSPLHF
TRBV12-5	14	TRBD1	TRBJ2-7	once	TGTGCTAGTGGTCTTGGACAGGGCGGGGACGAGCAGTACTTC	CASGLGQGGDEQYF
TRBV19	14	TRBD1	TRBJ1-1	NA	TGTGCCAGTACCGACAGGGGGCGAAGGACTGAAGCTTTCTTT	CASTDRGRRTEAFF
TRBV5-1	15	NA	TRBJ1-1	NA	TGCGCCAGCAGGACCCAGACAGGCCCTAGGGCTGAAGCTTTCTTT	CASRTQTGPRAEAFF
TRBV28	19	TRBD2	TRBJ2-3	NA	TGTGCCAGCAGCGTTCCGGGACTAGCGGGAGGGCCGGGCACAGATACGCAGTATTTT	CASSVPGLAGGPGTDTQYF
TRBV19	14	NA	TRBJ2-1	NA	TGTGCCAGTAGTATAGGGGGGGATGGTGATGAGCAGTTCTTC	CASSIGGDGDEQFF
TRBV5-1	15	NA	TRBJ1-2	NA	TGCGCCAGCAGCTTGTGGGCAGGGGATAACTATGGCTACACCTTC	CASSLWAGDNYGYTF
TRBV7-8	15	TRBD1	TRBJ2-2	NA	TGTGCCAGCAGCTTAGGGCAGGGGGCTGGCGGGGAGCTGTTTTTT	CASSLGQGAGGELFF
TRBV4-3	13	TRBD1	TRBJ2-7	NA	TGCGCCAGCAGCCGGGACAGAATGGACGAGCAGTACTTC	CASSRDRMDEQYF
TRBV19	18	TRBD2	TRBJ2-1	once	TGTGCCAGTAACAGCTGGACGGGTACTAGCGGGTTCTACAATGAGCAGTTCTTC	CASNSWTGTSGFYNEQFF
TRBV6-1	13	TRBD1	TRBJ2-7	once	TGTGCCAGCAGTGATTTGGACAGGGGGTGGCAGTACTTC	CASSDLDRGWQYF
TRBV5-6	15	NA	TRBJ1-1	few	TGTGCCAGCAGCTTGGGATCAGTCCGGGACACTGAAGCTTTCTTT	CASSLGSVRDTEAFF
TRBV12-3/TRBV12-4	13	NA	TRBJ1-1	NA	TGTGCCAGCAGCGCGGAGACGAACACTGAAGCTTTCTTT	CASSAETNTEAFF
TRBV10-3	16	TRBD1	TRBJ1-1	NA	TGTGCCATCAGTGAGTCGAGGGGACAGGGGCAGACTGAAGCTTTCTTT	CAISESRGQGQTEAFF
TRBV11-1	14	NA	TRBJ1-2	NA	TGTGCCAGCAGCTTAGCGGGGACTGACTATGGCTACACCTTC	CASSLAGTDYGYTF
TRBV21-1	17	NA	TRBJ2-2	NA	TGTGCCAGCAGCACCTCCCAGGGAAGGGCCAACACCGGGGAGCTGTTTTTT	CASSTSQGRANTGELFF
TRBV29-1	12	NA	TRBJ1-2	few	TGCAGCGTAGAACATCCTAACTATGGCTACACCTTC	CSVEHPNYGYTF
TRBV19	14	TRBD1	TRBJ1-1	NA	TGTGCCAGTAGTAGGGGACAGGAGAACACTGAAGCTTTCTTT	CASSRGQENTEAFF
TRBV6-5	13	NA	TRBJ1-1	NA	TGTGCCAGCAGCCTGACAGGGAACACTGAAGCTTTCTTT	CASSLTGNTEAFF
TRBV10-1	13	NA	TRBJ2-7	NA	TGCGCCAGCAGTGAAGGAGTCTCCTACGAGCAGTACTTC	CASSEGVSYEQYF
TRBV30	14	TRBD2	TRBJ2-1	NA	TGTGCCTGGAGAGGACTAGCGGCGGACAATGAGCAGTTCTTC	CAWRGLAADNEQFF
TRBV7-9	15	NA	TRBJ1-2	NA	TGTGCCAGCAGTATAACGACAGTAACTAACTATGGCTACACCTTC	CASSITTVTNYGYTF
TRBV30	15	NA	TRBJ1-4	NA	TGTGCCTGGAGTGAACCCCAGGGCCTGAATGAAAAACTGTTTTTT	CAWSEPQGLNEKLFF
TRBV29-1	14	NA	TRBJ2-3	NA	TGCAGCGTCCCACTGGGGGGAAACACAGATACGCAGTATTTT	CSVPLGGNTDTQYF
TRBV9	16	NA	TRBJ1-6	NA	TGTGCCAGCAGCGTAGAACAGACCTCCTATAATTCACCCCTCCACTTT	CASSVEQTSYNSPLHF
TRBV9	14	TRBD1	TRBJ1-2	NA	TGTGCCAGCAGCCCAACCGGGACAGTCTATGGCTACACCTTC	CASSPTGTVYGYTF
TRBV19	14	NA	TRBJ2-7	NA	TGTGCCAGTAGTATATCACCGAACACCTACGAGCAGTACTTC	CASSISPNTYEQYF
TRBV7-2	16	NA	TRBJ2-5	once	TGTGCCAGCAGCTTCGGAACTACAGGACCGCAAGAGACCCAGTACTTC	CASSFGTTGPQETQYF
TRBV3-1/TRBV3-2	15	NA	TRBJ1-2	NA	TGTGCCAGCAGCTTAGTTCAGCAGGGGCTCGATGGCTACACCTTC	CASSLVQQGLDGYTF
TRBV18	14	NA	TRBJ1-1	once	TGTGCCAGCTCTCCGACTGGGGGCGACGCTGAAGCTTTCTTT	CASSPTGGDAEAFF
TRBV11-2	17	TRBD2	TRBJ2-7	NA	TGTGCCAGCAGCTTAAAGAGGACTAGCGGGATTCCCTACGAGCAGTACTTC	CASSLKRTSGIPYEQYF
TRBV7-9	17	TRBD2	TRBJ2-2	NA	TGTGCCAGCAGCCAGGGCGGGGGACTGCCGAACACCGGGGAGCTGTTTTTT	CASSQGGGLPNTGELFF
TRBV5-1	12	NA	TRBJ1-6	NA	TGCGCCAGCAGCCTGGGAGATTCACCCCTCCACTTT	CASSLGDSPLHF
TRBV19	13	TRBD1	TRBJ2-5	NA	TGTGCCACCTCACAGGGGGCTGGAGAGACCCAGTACTTC	CATSQGAGETQYF
TRBV5-4	15	NA	TRBJ2-3	NA	TGTGCCAGCAGCTCCTCGGGACCCGGGAGAGATACGCAGTATTTT	CASSSSGPGRDTQYF
TRBV7-2	16	TRBD2	TRBJ2-1	NA	TGTGCCAGCAGCTTATTTAGCGGGGGAATCAGGAATGAGCAGTTCTTC	CASSLFSGGIRNEQFF
TRBV25-1	12	NA	TRBJ2-2	NA	TGTGTCTCGGAGGTGCCCACCGGGGAGCTGTTTTTT	CVSEVPTGELFF